This T cell receptor beta chain was profiled in a study of T cell changes during pregnancy in multiple sclerosis. The repertoire was sequenced with immunoSEQ multiplex PCR; TCRdb's copy has only in-frame clones and lacks some. Among about 36,000 clones listed, about 91% were seen once. There are 15 residues in the CDR3. V trimming: 3 bases; J trimming: 1 base; junction bases outside the gene matches: 5. Germline-derived CDR1 and CDR2 are SGHVS and FQNEAQ. The chain couples TRBV7-8 to TRBJ1-1; the match to TRBD1 covers 7 bases. This material consisted of CD8+ T cells from peripheral blood mononuclear cells, taken in the third trimester of pregnancy. This receptor was identified in a female donor with multiple sclerosis, enrolled in a pregnancy study. The CDR3 DNA follows: TGTGCCAGCAGCTTGAAGACAGGGAGGAACACTGAAGCTTTCTTT. Translating gives CASSLKTGRNTEAFF.